This TCR beta chain is from a study of PD-L1 blockade in urothelial cancer. Overall study context: Between 0 and 3 chemotherapy regimens preceded treatment for each patient. Study-level findings and limits: Pretreatment clonality of the blood TCR repertoire below the median was predictive of superior survival.

CDR1 SGHAT and CDR2 FQNNGV come from the germline V gene. This CDR3 has 16 residues. J lost 2 bases, V lost 1 base, and 6 bases had no gene match. Assay used: immunoSEQ multiplex PCR; TCRdb lists only in-frame clones, some missing. Of 50,000 or so clones listed, 86% are singletons. Documented time point: peripheral blood 6 weeks after treatment start. Comment on this clone: As yet, its antigen is unknown.

The sequencing used PBMCs, collected around atezolizumab (anti-PD-L1) treatment. This sequence was found in a man aged 55-75 years with urothelial cancer. The J gene is TRBJ2-5, the V gene TRBV11-2; TRBD2 agrees at 8 bases. The CDR3 spells CASSLVGGGTQETQYF. In nucleotides, the CDR3 is TGTGCCAGCAGCTTAGTGGGCGGGGGGACTCAAGAGACCCAGTACTTC.